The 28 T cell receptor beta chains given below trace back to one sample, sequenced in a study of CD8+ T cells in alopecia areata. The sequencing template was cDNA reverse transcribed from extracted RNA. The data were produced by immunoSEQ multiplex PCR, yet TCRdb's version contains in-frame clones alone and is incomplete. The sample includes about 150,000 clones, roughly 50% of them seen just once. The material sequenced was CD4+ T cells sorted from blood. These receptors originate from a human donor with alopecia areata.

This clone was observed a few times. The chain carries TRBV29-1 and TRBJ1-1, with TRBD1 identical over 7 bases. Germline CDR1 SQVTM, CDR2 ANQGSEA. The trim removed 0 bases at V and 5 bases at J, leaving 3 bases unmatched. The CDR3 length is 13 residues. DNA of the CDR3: TGCAGCGTTGAAGATCAGGGGGGGACTGAAGCTTTCTTT. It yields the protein CSVEDQGGTEAFF.

CDR3 coding DNA: TGCGCCAGCAGCATAGCGGGAGACGGCGAGCAGTACTTC. This translates into CASSIAGDGEQYF. The chain employs TRBV5-1 and TRBJ2-7, with 9 positions matching TRBD2. The germline CDR1 and CDR2 sequences are SGHRS and YFSETQ. This CDR3 spans 13 amino acids. V was pared by 4 bases and J by 6 bases, with 5 bases of the junction left unmatched.

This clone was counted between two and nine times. CDR3 amino acids: CASSPVVLGLWRTNEKLFF. CDR3 nucleotides: TGTGCCAGCTCGCCGGTAGTTTTGGGGTTATGGAGAACTAATGAAAAACTGTTTTTT. This chain connects TRBV18 to TRBJ1-4; D not certain. This CDR3 is 19 amino acids long. Germline assignment: CDR1 KGHSH and CDR2 LQKENI. With 6 bases removed from V and 1 base from J, the gap between germline ends came to 24 bases. The full variable domain, its missing parts supplied by reference TRBV18 and TRBJ1-4, is NAGVMQNPRHLVRRRGQEARLRCSPMKGHSHVYWYRQLPEEGLKFMVYLQKENIIDESGMPKERFSAEFPKEGPSILRIQQVVRGDSAAYFCASSPVVLGLWRTNEKLFFGSGTQLSVL.

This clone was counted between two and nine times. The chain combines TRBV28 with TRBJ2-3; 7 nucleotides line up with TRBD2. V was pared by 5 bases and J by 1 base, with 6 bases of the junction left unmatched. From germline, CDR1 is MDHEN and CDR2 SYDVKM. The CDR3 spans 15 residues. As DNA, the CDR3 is TGTGCCAGCAGTACCCGGGCGGGGGGCACAGATACGCAGTATTTT. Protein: CASSTRAGGTDTQYF.

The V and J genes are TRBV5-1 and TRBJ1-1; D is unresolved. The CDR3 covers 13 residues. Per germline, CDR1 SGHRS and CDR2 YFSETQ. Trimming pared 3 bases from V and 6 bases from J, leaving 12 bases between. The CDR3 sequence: CASSSEVGSEAFF. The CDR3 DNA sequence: TGCGCCAGCAGCTCTGAGGTGGGCTCTGAAGCTTTCTTT.

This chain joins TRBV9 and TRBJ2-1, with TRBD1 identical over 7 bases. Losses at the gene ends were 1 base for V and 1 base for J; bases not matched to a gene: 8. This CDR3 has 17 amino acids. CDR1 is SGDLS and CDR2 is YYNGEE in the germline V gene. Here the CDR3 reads CASSVTGQPRSYNEQFF. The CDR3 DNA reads TGTGCCAGCAGCGTAACGGGACAGCCAAGGTCCTACAATGAGCAGTTCTTC.

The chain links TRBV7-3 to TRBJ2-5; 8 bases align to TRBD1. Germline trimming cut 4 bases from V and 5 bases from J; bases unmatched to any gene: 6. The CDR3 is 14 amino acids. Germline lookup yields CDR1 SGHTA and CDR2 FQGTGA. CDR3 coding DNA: TGTGCCAGCAGCTCGACAGGGGCGGTGGAGACCCAGTACTTC. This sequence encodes CASSSTGAVETQYF. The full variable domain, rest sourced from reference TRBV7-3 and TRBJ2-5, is GAGVSQTPSNKVTEKGKYVELRCDPISGHTALYWYRQSLGQGPEFLIYFQGTGAADDSGLPNDRFFAVRPEGSVSTLKIQRTERGDSAVYLCASSSTGAVETQYFGPGTRLLVL.

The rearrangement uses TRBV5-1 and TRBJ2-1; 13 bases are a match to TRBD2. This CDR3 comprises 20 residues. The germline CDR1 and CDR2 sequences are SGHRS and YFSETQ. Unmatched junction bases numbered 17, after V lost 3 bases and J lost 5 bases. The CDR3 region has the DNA TGCGCCAGCAGCTCGACCGGGACTAGCGGGAATTCAGCCGAGGACAATGAGCAGTTCTTC. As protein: CASSSTGTSGNSAEDNEQFF.

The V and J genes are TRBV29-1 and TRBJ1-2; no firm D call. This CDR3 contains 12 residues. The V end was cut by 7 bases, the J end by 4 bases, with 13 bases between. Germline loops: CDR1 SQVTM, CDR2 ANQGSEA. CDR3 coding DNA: TGCAGCGCTGGTAACGGAGTCTATGGCTACACCTTC. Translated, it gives CSAGNGVYGYTF. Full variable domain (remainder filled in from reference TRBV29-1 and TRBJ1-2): SAVISQKPSRDICQRGTSLTIQCQVDSQVTMMFWYRQQPGQSLTLIATANQGSEATYESGFVIDKFPISRPNLTFSTLTVSNMSPEDSSIYLCSAGNGVYGYTFGSGTRLTVV.

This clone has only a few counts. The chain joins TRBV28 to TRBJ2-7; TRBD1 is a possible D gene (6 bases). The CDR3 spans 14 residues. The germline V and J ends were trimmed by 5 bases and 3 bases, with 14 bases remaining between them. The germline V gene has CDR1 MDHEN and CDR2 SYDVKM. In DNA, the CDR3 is TGTGCCAGCAGTGTTGTCCGGGACATCTACGAGCAGTACTTC. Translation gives CASSVVRDIYEQYF.

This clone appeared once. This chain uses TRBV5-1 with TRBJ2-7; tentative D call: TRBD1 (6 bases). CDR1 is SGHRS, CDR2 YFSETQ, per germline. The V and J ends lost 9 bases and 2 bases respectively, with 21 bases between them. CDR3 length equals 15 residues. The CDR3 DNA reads TGCGCCAACACCCGCGGTGCACAGGGACCCTACGAGCAGTACTTC. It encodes CANTRGAQGPYEQYF.

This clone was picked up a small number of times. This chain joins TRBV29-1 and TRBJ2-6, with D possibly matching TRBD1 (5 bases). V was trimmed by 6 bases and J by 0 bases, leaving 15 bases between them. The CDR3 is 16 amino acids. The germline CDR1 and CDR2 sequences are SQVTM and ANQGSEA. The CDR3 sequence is CSVMTDIGSGANVLTF. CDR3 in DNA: TGCAGCGTCATGACAGATATAGGCTCTGGGGCCAACGTCCTGACTTTC.

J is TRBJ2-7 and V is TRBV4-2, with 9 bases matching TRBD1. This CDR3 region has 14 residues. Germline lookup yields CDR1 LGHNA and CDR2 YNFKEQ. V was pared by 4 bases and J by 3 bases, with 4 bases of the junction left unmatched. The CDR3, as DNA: TGTGCCAGCAGCCGGGACAGGGTCGACTACGAGCAGTACTTC. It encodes CASSRDRVDYEQYF.

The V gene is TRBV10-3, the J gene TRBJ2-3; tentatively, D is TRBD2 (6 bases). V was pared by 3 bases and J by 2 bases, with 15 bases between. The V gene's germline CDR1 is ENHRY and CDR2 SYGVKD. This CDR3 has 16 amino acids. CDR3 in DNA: TGTGCCATCAGTGAAAGAGGAGGCGGGAACACAGATACGCAGTATTTT. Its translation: CAISERGGGNTDTQYF.

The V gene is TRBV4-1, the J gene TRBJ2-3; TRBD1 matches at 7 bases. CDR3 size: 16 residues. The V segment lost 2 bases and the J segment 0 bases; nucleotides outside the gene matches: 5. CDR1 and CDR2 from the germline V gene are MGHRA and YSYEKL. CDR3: CASSQSPGQSTDTQYF. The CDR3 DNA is TGCGCCAGCAGCCAATCTCCGGGACAGAGCACAGATACGCAGTATTTT.

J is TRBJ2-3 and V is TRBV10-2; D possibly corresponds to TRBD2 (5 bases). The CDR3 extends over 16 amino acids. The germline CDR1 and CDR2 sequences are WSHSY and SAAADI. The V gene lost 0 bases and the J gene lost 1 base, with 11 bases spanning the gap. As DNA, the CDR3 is TGCGCCAGCAGTGAGTCGAGGGCTTCGGGCACAGATACGCAGTATTTT. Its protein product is CASSESRASGTDTQYF.

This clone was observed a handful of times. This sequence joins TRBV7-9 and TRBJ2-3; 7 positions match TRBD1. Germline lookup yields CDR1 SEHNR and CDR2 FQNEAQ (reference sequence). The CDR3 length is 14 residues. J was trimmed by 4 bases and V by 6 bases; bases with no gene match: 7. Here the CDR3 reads CASRTTGDPDTQYF. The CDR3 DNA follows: TGTGCCAGCAGGACTACAGGGGACCCAGATACGCAGTATTTT.

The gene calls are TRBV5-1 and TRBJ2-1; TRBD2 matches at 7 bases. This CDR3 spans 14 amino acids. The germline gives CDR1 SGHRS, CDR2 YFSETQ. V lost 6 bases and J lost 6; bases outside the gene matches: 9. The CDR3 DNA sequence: TGCGCCAGCAACCCCGGCTCGGGGGGCAATGAGCAGTTCTTC. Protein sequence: CASNPGSGGNEQFF.

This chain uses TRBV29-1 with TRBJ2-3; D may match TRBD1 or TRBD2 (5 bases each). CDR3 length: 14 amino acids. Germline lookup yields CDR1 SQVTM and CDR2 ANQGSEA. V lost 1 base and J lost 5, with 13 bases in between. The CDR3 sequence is CSVEGGKVLDTQYF. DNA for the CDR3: TGCAGCGTTGAAGGGGGGAAGGTTTTAGATACGCAGTATTTT.

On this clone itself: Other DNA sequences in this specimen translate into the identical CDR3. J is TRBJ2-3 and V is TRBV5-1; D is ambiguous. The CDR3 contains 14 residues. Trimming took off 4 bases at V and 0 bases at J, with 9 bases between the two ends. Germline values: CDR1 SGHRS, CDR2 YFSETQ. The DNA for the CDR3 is TGCGCCAGCAGCCCCGACATTAGCACAGATACGCAGTATTTT. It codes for CASSPDISTDTQYF.

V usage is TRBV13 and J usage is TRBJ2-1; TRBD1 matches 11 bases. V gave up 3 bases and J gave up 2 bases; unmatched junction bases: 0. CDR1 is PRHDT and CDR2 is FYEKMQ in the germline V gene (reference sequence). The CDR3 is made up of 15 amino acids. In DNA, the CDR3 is TGTGCCAGCAGCTTGGACAGGGGGCCCTACAATGAGCAGTTCTTC. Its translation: CASSLDRGPYNEQFF.

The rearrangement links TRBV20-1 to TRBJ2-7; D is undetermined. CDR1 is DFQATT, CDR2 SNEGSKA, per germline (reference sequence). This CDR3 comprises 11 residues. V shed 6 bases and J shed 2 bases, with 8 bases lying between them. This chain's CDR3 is CSAIVPYEQYF. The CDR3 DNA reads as TGCAGTGCCATAGTCCCCTACGAGCAGTACTTC.

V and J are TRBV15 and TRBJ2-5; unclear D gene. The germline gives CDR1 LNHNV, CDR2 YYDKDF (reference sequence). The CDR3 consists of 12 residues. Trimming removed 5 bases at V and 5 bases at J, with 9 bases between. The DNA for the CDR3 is TGTGCCACCAGCCCGTCTTGGGAGACCCAGTACTTC. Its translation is CATSPSWETQYF.

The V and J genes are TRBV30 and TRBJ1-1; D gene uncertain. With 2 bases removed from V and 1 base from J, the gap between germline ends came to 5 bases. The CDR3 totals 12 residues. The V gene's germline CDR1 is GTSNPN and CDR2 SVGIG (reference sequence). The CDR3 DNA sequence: TGTGCCTGGAGTTTGGGGAACACTGAAGCTTTCTTT. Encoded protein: CAWSLGNTEAFF.

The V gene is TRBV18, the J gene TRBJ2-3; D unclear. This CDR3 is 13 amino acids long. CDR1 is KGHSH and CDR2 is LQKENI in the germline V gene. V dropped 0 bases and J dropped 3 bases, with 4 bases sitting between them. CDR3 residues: CASSPPATDTQYF. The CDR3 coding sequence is TGTGCCAGCTCACCACCGGCGACAGATACGCAGTATTTT.

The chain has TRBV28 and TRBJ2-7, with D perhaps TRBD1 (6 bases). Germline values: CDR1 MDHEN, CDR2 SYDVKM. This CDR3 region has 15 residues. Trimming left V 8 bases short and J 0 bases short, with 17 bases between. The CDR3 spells CASHTGTPSSYEQYF. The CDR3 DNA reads TGTGCCAGCCATACCGGGACACCGAGCTCCTACGAGCAGTACTTC.

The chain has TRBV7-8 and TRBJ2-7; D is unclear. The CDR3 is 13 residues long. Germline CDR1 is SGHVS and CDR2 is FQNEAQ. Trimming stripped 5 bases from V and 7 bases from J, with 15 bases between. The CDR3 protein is CASSAQTLEEQYF. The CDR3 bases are TGTGCCAGCAGCGCCCAAACCTTGGAGGAGCAGTACTTC.

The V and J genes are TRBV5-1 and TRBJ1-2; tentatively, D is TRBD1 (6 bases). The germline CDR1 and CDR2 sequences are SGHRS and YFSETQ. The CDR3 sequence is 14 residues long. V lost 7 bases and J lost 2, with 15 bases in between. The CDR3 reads CASARDTGNYGYTF. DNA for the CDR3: TGCGCCAGCGCCCGGGACACGGGGAACTATGGCTACACCTTC.